Here is one T cell receptor (beta chain) with its context. V was shortened by 2 bases and J by 3 bases, with 12 bases between the two germline ends. The CDR3 covers 15 residues. CDR1 and CDR2 (germline): MNHNY, SVGAGI (reference sequence). The data were obtained in a study of cytomegalovirus exposure and HLA in healthy donors. The PCR employed 60 Vbeta primers together with 13 Jbeta primers. TCRdb keeps only in-frame clones here, not all; method: immunoSEQ multiplex PCR. This table holds approximately 77,000 clones, nearly 80% found once. The sequenced sample was PBMCs. This receptor was taken from a man aged 40-50 years in good health and CMV-seronegative. The chain links TRBV6-6 to TRBJ2-3; the D gene is possibly TRBD1 (6 bases). In nucleotides, the CDR3 is TGTGCCAGCAGTTACGGTGGGGGCGAGACAGATACGCAGTATTTT. Translated: CASSYGGGETDTQYF.